What follows describes a single T cell receptor (beta chain). The repertoire was sequenced with immunoSEQ multiplex PCR; TCRdb's copy has only in-frame clones and lacks some. The sample holds fewer than 150,000 clones; more than 80% are singletons and the top ten take roughly 9%. This sample is part of a study of blood T cell repertoires in COVID-19. The sample taken for sequencing was peripheral blood. The clonotype originates from a woman of 80 years or more in a cohort sampled during active or convalescent COVID-19.

This CDR3 reads CASRLEYTGELFF. The CDR3 nucleotides are TGTGCCAGCAGACTAGAATACACCGGGGAGCTGTTTTTT. V is TRBV3-1 (or the pseudogene TRBV3-2) and J is TRBJ2-2, with D tentatively TRBD2 (5 bases). Trimming took 6 bases from V and 3 from J, leaving 8 bases between them. Germline CDR1 LGHDT, CDR2 YNNKEL (reference sequence). The CDR3 is 13 amino acids.